Shown below are 19 T cell receptor beta chains from a single sample sequenced in a study of T-cell reconstitution after alpha-beta-depleted transplantation in children. Unique molecular identifiers tagged the TCRbeta library. MiXCR, run by TCRdb on the PCR reads, gives a single entry per CDR3 protein. Of fewer than 550,000 distinct CDR3 sequences in the sample, around 15% are singletons; the top ten hold about 32%. This specimen was PBMCs, mostly from graft donor cells, taken 360 days after TCRalphabeta/CD19-depleted stem cell transplant. These receptors all come from a boy under two years old who had a stem cell transplant for Wiskott-Aldrich syndrome, so the T cells may come from the graft donor.

J is TRBJ2-3 and V is TRBV12-3 or TRBV12-4; D unclear. This CDR3 is 13 amino acids long. The V gene lost 6 bases and the J gene lost 0 bases, with 7 bases spanning the gap. CDR3 loop: CASSGSSTDTQYF. DNA for the CDR3: TGTGCCAGCAGCGGATCTAGCACAGATACGCAGTATTTT.

The chain recombines TRBV7-8 with TRBJ2-1; D perhaps matches TRBD2 (5 bases). This CDR3 is 16 amino acids long. CDR1 and CDR2 (germline): SGHVS, FQNEAQ. V lost 5 bases to trimming and J lost 5 bases, with 19 bases between them. The CDR3 region has the DNA TGTGCCAGCAGCGGACTGGTGGCAGGACCGAACAATGAGCAGTTCTTC. Its translation is CASSGLVAGPNNEQFF.

The gene calls are TRBV12-3 or TRBV12-4 and TRBJ2-7; TRBD2 matches 8 bases. This CDR3 has 14 amino acids. J lost 1 base, V lost 5 bases, and 4 bases had no gene match. CDR3: CASSMTSESYEQYF. Here the CDR3 DNA reads TGTGCCAGCAGTATGACTAGCGAATCCTACGAGCAGTACTTC.

The rearrangement joins TRBV5-1 to TRBJ2-4; maybe TRBD2 (6 bases). CDR1 is SGHRS and CDR2 is YFSETQ in the germline V gene. This CDR3 spans 18 amino acids. Trimming took 3 bases from V and 0 from J, leaving 19 bases between them. CDR3 loop: CASSSWTLGGKAKNIQYF. The CDR3 nucleotides read TGCGCCAGCAGCTCTTGGACCCTCGGAGGGAAAGCCAAAAACATTCAGTACTTC.

V is TRBV10-3 and J is TRBJ2-7, with 9 positions matching TRBD1. CDR3 size: 14 residues. CDR1 and CDR2 from the germline V gene are ENHRY and SYGVKD. V lost 7 bases to trimming and J lost 6 bases; unmatched junction nucleotides: 10. As DNA, the CDR3 is TGTGCCATCACTAATACAGGGGGCTCCGGCGAGCAGTACTTC. Translation: CAITNTGGSGEQYF.

This clonotype was found a few times. This chain links TRBV4-2 with TRBJ2-1; D remains unclear. The germline V and J ends were trimmed by 0 bases and 2 bases, with 8 bases remaining between them. Germline CDR1 reads LGHNA; CDR2 reads YNFKEQ. The CDR3 has 15 amino acids. The CDR3 reads CASSQDARAYNEQFF. CDR3 nucleotide sequence: TGTGCCAGCAGCCAAGATGCCCGAGCCTACAATGAGCAGTTCTTC.

V usage is TRBV6-2 or TRBV6-3 and J usage is TRBJ2-3, with 8 bases fitting TRBD1. Per germline, CDR1 MNHEY and CDR2 SVGEGT. V lost 2 bases to trimming and J lost 3 bases; unmatched junction nucleotides: 7. The CDR3 length is 16 residues. In DNA form, the CDR3 reads TGTGCCAGCAGTTACGGACAGGGCGCGTGGACAGATACGCAGTATTTT. Protein sequence: CASSYGQGAWTDTQYF.

The CDR3 DNA reads TGTGCCAGCAGCTCGAGCAGGGGACATCCCTACAATGAGCAGTTCTTC. Encoded protein: CASSSSRGHPYNEQFF. This chain joins TRBV7-8 and TRBJ2-1; perhaps TRBD1 as D (6 bases). Germline V lookup: CDR1 SGHVS, CDR2 FQNEAQ. The CDR3 is made up of 16 amino acids. The V gene lost 4 bases and the J gene lost 2 bases, with 15 bases spanning the gap.

This chain connects TRBV7-6 to TRBJ2-7; the D gene could be TRBD1 or TRBD2 (5 bases each). Germline-derived CDR1 and CDR2 are SGHVS and FNYEAQ. The CDR3 sequence is 14 residues long. The V and J ends lost 4 bases and 5 bases respectively, with 15 bases between them. The CDR3 loop is CASSSTGTRDEQYF. The CDR3 DNA follows: TGTGCCAGCAGCTCAACCGGGACGCGTGACGAGCAGTACTTC.

V usage is TRBV7-6 and J usage is TRBJ2-3, with 7 bases identical to TRBD2. CDR1 and CDR2 from the germline V gene are SGHVS and FNYEAQ. The J segment lost 6 bases and the V segment lost 1 base, leaving 7 bases of the junction unmatched. The CDR3 totals 15 residues. The CDR3 loop reads CASSLGAGVGDTQYF. CDR3 DNA sequence: TGTGCCAGCAGCTTAGGCGCGGGGGTCGGCGATACGCAGTATTTT.

This clonotype was seen a handful of times. The chain carries TRBV6-2 or TRBV6-3 and TRBJ1-1; D not certain. With 2 bases removed from V and 7 bases from J, the gap between germline ends came to 11 bases. Looked up from germline, CDR1 is MNHEY and CDR2 is SVGEGT. CDR3 length: 13 amino acids. Here the CDR3 DNA reads TGTGCCAGCAGTTACGGGCTAGGTCGTGAAGCTTTCTTT. Its protein is CASSYGLGREAFF.

At least ten counts were recorded for this clonotype. The chain employs TRBV12-3 or TRBV12-4 and TRBJ2-1; 7 bases map to TRBD2. This CDR3 has 16 residues. The V gene end was trimmed by 6 bases and the J gene end by 0 bases; junction bases not matched to a gene: 8. As DNA, the CDR3 is TGTGCCAGCAGACGAACGGGGGGAAGCTCCTACAATGAGCAGTTCTTC. Amino acids: CASRRTGGSSYNEQFF.

This clonotype appeared a few times. This chain links TRBV29-1 with TRBJ1-1; no clear D. This CDR3 is 12 amino acids long. V dropped 4 bases and J dropped 1 base, with 7 bases sitting between them. Germline V lookup: CDR1 SQVTM, CDR2 ANQGSEA. CDR3 sequence reads: CSVAWSNTEAFF. CDR3 in DNA: TGCAGCGTTGCATGGTCGAACACTGAAGCTTTCTTT. Together with reference TRBV29-1 and TRBJ1-1, the CDR3 gives the full variable domain: SAVISQKPSRDICQRGTSLTIQCQVDSQVTMMFWYRQQPGQSLTLIATANQGSEATYESGFVIDKFPISRPNLTFSTLTVSNMSPEDSSIYLCSVAWSNTEAFFGQGTRLTVV.

This clonotype has more than one count but fewer than ten. The CDR3 loop reads CSDVDSPSTDTQYF. DNA for the CDR3: TGCAGCGACGTCGACAGTCCTAGCACAGATACGCAGTATTTT. The chain couples TRBV29-1 to TRBJ2-3; D is perhaps TRBD1 (5 bases). The germline CDR1 and CDR2 sequences are SQVTM and ANQGSEA. The CDR3 has 14 residues. V was shortened by 7 bases and J by 0 bases, with 14 bases between the two germline ends.

This rearrangement joins TRBV18 to TRBJ2-1; 7 bases line up with TRBD2. The CDR3 runs to 13 residues. Trimming removed 5 bases from V and 9 bases from J; junction bases left unmatched: 7. Germline V CDR1 and CDR2: KGHSH, LQKENI. CDR3 in DNA: TGTGCCAGCTCATACGGACTAGGTGGTGAGCAGTTCTTC. Translating it yields CASSYGLGGEQFF. Combining the CDR3 with reference TRBV18 and TRBJ2-1 gives the whole variable domain NAGVMQNPRHLVRRRGQEARLRCSPMKGHSHVYWYRQLPEEGLKFMVYLQKENIIDESGMPKERFSAEFPKEGPSILRIQQVVRGDSAAYFCASSYGLGGEQFFGPGTRLTVL.

This clonotype was found a few times. Here the CDR3 DNA reads TGTGCCAGCTCACCACAACTAGCGGGAGACAATGAGCAGTTCTTC. It translates to CASSPQLAGDNEQFF. The chain combines TRBV18 with TRBJ2-1; 11 nucleotides align to TRBD2. The germline CDR1 and CDR2 sequences are KGHSH and LQKENI. CDR3 length: 15 residues. V lost 1 base and J lost 5; bases outside the gene matches: 1.

This clonotype turned up a few times. CDR3 bases: TGTGCCAGCAGCCGCATACCGACTAGCGGGCGGTGGGATGAGCAGTTCTTC. Translated, it gives CASSRIPTSGRWDEQFF. The V gene is TRBV5-5, the J gene TRBJ2-1; 10 positions match TRBD2. Germline assignment: CDR1 SGHKS and CDR2 YYEKEE (reference sequence). Losses at the gene ends were 4 bases for V and 8 bases for J; bases not matched to a gene: 15. The CDR3 has 17 amino acids.

The chain carries TRBV27 and TRBJ2-3, with 8 positions matching TRBD2. With V trimmed by 8 bases and J by 0 bases, 7 bases remained unmatched. The germline V gene encodes CDR1 MNHEY and CDR2 SMNVEV (reference sequence). CDR3 length: 15 residues. The DNA of the CDR3 is TGTGCCAGCGCCCCAAGCGGGGGCAGCACAGATACGCAGTATTTT. Its protein is CASAPSGGSTDTQYF.

This clonotype was counted a few times. CDR3 nucleotides: TGCAGTGCTAGCCCTATCGGAGGCGGGGAGCTGTTTTTT. This gives the protein CSASPIGGGELFF. The chain recombines TRBV20-1 with TRBJ2-2; TRBD2 might be the D (5 bases). V was clipped by 3 bases and J by 7 bases, with 12 bases between them. From germline, CDR1 is DFQATT and CDR2 SNEGSKA (reference sequence). The CDR3 is 13 residues long.